This T cell receptor (beta chain) originates from a study of cytomegalovirus exposure and HLA in healthy donors. Points from the study as a whole: Data from an earlier analysis indicated that most TCR beta V segments were productive either about 87% or about 30% of the time. Sequence variants that were highly shared formed a cluster that was likely a sequencing artifact.

Concerning this clone itself: What it binds is unknown.

V was cut by 5 bases and J by 6 bases, with 11 bases left in between. This CDR3 spans 12 amino acids. Germline CDR1 SEHNR, CDR2 FQNEAQ (reference sequence). The study ran its PCR with 60 Vbeta and 13 Jbeta primers. Sequencing was performed with immunoSEQ multiplex PCR; in TCRdb, only in-frame clones are kept and a portion is missing. The data hold approximately 120,000 clones, with 75% to 90% observed a single time. The sequenced material came from PBMCs. The sequence derives from a man between 18 and 29 years old in good health and CMV-seropositive. The chain links TRBV7-9 to TRBJ2-7; D is unclear. The CDR3, as DNA: TGTGCCAGCAGCCTATCCCCGGGCGAGCAGTACTTC. It translates to CASSLSPGEQYF.